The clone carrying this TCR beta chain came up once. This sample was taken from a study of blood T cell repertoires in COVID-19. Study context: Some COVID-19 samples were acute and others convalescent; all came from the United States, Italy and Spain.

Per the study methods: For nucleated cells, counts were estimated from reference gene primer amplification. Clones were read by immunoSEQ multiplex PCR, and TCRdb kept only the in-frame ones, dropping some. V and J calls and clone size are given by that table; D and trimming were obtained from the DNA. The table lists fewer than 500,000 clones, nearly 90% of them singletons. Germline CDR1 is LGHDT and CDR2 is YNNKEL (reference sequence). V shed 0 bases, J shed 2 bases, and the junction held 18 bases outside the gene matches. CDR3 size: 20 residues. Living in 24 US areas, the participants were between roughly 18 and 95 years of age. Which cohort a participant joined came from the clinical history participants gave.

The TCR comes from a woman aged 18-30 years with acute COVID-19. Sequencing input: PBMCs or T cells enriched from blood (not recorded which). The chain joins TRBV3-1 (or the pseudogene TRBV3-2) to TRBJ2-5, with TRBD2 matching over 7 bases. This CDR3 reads CASSQDLVLADTTLQETQYF. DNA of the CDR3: TGTGCCAGCAGCCAAGATCTGGTGCTAGCGGATACTACATTACAAGAGACCCAGTACTTC.